These T cell receptor beta chains were read from a single sample in a study of technical replicates of blood from several donors. Clones were read by immunoSEQ multiplex PCR, and TCRdb kept only the in-frame ones, dropping some. In the table there are 55,000 to 75,000 clones, about 94% of which are singletons. The sequenced sample was PBMCs. These receptors all come from a human donor in good health. Some clones in this sample may be carry-over from other donors' samples. Each CDR3 is given with its conserved first and last residue. The D gene is left open where the match is weak. Clone size is given for some rows only: seen once, a few or many times, or a class if the clone is expanded.

.	TRBD1	TRBV7-9	TRBJ2-6	TGTGCCAGCAGCAAGGGACAGGGCTGGGTCCTGACTTTC	CASSKGQGWVLTF
.	.	TRBV7-9	TRBJ1-1	TGTGCCAGCAGCTTAGCGGGCGGCGAGGGCACTGAAGCTTTCTTT	CASSLAGGEGTEAFF
.	.	TRBV5-4	TRBJ2-5	TGTGCCAGCAGCTTGTGGGGGGAAGAGACCCAGTACTTC	CASSLWGEETQYF
.	.	TRBV11-3	TRBJ2-7	TGTGCCAGCAGCCAGTGGGGGGAGAATAACGAGCAGTACTTC	CASSQWGENNEQYF
few	TRBD1	TRBV4-3	TRBJ1-1	TGCGCCAGCAGCCAAGCACAGGGGGCCTCTAACACTGAAGCTTTCTTT	CASSQAQGASNTEAFF
.	TRBD1	TRBV29-1	TRBJ1-4	TGCAGCGTAGCCGGGACAGCCCATGAAAAACTGTTTTTT	CSVAGTAHEKLFF
.	.	TRBV6-5	TRBJ2-1	TGTGCCAGCAGTTACTCGAATCGGGGGACGCATGAGCAGTTCTTC	CASSYSNRGTHEQFF
.	.	TRBV7-2	TRBJ1-1	TGTGCCAGCACCAACAAGGGCAGGGCTGAAGCTTTCTTT	CASTNKGRAEAFF
.	TRBD1	TRBV7-9	TRBJ2-7	TGTGCCAGCAGCCCCCCCGGGACAGTAACCTACGAGCAGTACTTC	CASSPPGTVTYEQYF
.	.	TRBV10-2	TRBJ1-6	TGCGCCAGCAGTGTGGTCAGGATCAATTCACCCCTCCACTTT	CASSVVRINSPLHF
.	.	TRBV7-2	TRBJ2-7	TGTGCCAGCAGCTTAGGGACAAACTACGAGCAGTACTTC	CASSLGTNYEQYF
.	.	TRBV4-3	TRBJ1-2	TGCGCCAGCAGCCAAGAGTGGGGGGGCACTAATGGCTACACCTTC	CASSQEWGGTNGYTF
.	TRBD1	TRBV5-1	TRBJ2-1	TGCGCCAGCAGCCCGACGGGACAGTTTTACAATGAGCAGTTCTTC	CASSPTGQFYNEQFF
.	.	TRBV30	TRBJ2-7	TGTGCCTGGAGTGGGGTTCTCGCGGGCGAGCAGTACTTC	CAWSGVLAGEQYF
.	.	TRBV6-6	TRBJ1-5	TGTGCCAGCAGCGTTCGGGAGCCCAATCAGCCCCAGCATTTT	CASSVREPNQPQHF
.	.	TRBV7-2	TRBJ1-2	TGTGCCAGCAGCTTAGAAGGATCAGGGTCCGGGGGCTACACCTTC	CASSLEGSGSGGYTF
.	TRBD2	TRBV4-1	TRBJ2-7	TGCGCCAGCAGCCAAGGGCGGGGGAGCTCCTACGAGCAGTACTTC	CASSQGRGSSYEQYF
.	TRBD2	TRBV4-2	TRBJ2-1	TGTGCCAGCAGCCAAGGTGGACTAGCGGTCGACAATGAGCAGTTCTTC	CASSQGGLAVDNEQFF
.	TRBD2	TRBV30	TRBJ2-7	TGTGCCTGGAGTGTGACTAGCGGCGAGCAGTACTTC	CAWSVTSGEQYF
.	.	TRBV7-2	TRBJ1-6	TGTGCCAGCAGTACAGGGTTTTCTGGATCACCCCTCCACTTT	CASSTGFSGSPLHF
.	TRBD1	TRBV9	TRBJ1-2	TGTGCCAGCAGCGCACTCCGGGACAGGGGGCCAAACTATGGCTACACCTTC	CASSALRDRGPNYGYTF
.	TRBD1	TRBV4-1	TRBJ2-2	TGCGCCAGCAGCCTGGGTGGAACAGGGGCCGGCACCGGGGAGCTGTTTTTT	CASSLGGTGAGTGELFF